This entry features one T cell receptor beta chain sequence. The antigen remains undetermined. The entry originates in a study of shared clonotypes between healthy human individuals. Study-wide findings and caveats: Sampling used blood alone; tissue repertoires probably differ.

Germline CDR1 SGHKS, CDR2 YYEKEE (reference sequence). The germline V and J ends were trimmed by 2 bases and 1 base, with 4 bases remaining between them. The CDR3 is made up of 13 amino acids. For each subset, genomic DNA was distributed in equal portions over several immunoSEQ plates. Generated by immunoSEQ multiplex PCR, the TCRdb table keeps only in-frame clones and is missing some. This sample carries roughly 1,500,000 clones, around 98% of them seen once, and the ten largest clones take about 0.45%. The material sequenced was naive CD4+ T cells sorted from blood. The sample's subset: CD45RA+ positively selected. This receptor was identified in a man aged 25 to 45 in good health. The chain joins TRBV5-5 to TRBJ1-5; D not certain. CDR3 DNA: TGTGCCAGCAGCTTAGCCAGCAATCAGCCCCAGCATTTT. This sequence encodes CASSLASNQPQHF.